This TCR beta chain was identified in a study of blood T cell repertoires in COVID-19. Only in-frame clones appear in the TCRdb table, and some are missing; sequencing was by immunoSEQ multiplex PCR. The sample contains over 50,000 clones, over 75% of which appear only once. This CDR3 comprises 15 residues. Per the germline V gene, CDR1 is MNHNS and CDR2 is SASEGT. Trimming took 1 base from V and 7 from J, leaving 16 bases between them. The genes are TRBV6-1 and TRBJ1-2; a possible D gene is TRBD1 (6 bases). The sequenced sample consisted of peripheral blood. This receptor was taken from a man over 45 with active COVID-19. CDR3 amino acids: CASSEDLTGSSGYTF. The CDR3 DNA reads TGTGCCAGCAGTGAAGACCTTACAGGGTCGAGTGGCTACACCTTC.